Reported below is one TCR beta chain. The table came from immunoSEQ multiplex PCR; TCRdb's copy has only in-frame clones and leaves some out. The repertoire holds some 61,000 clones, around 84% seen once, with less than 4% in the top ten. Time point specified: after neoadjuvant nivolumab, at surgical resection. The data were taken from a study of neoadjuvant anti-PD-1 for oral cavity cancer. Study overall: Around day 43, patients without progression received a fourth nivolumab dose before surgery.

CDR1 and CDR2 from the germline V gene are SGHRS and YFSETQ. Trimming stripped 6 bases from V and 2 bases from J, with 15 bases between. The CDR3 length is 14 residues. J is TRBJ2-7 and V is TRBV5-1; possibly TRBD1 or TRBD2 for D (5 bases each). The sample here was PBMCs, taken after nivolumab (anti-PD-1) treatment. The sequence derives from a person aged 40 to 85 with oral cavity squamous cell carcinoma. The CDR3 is CASKRGAGTYEQYF. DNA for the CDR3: TGCGCCAGCAAGAGGGGCGCAGGTACCTACGAGCAGTACTTC.